Here is one TCR beta chain with its context. Looked up from germline, CDR1 is LNHDA and CDR2 is SQIVND (reference sequence). V was pared by 5 bases and J by 5 bases, with 6 bases of the junction left unmatched. The CDR3 loop spans 14 amino acids. PCR amplification relied on 60 Vbeta primers (plus 13 Jbeta primers). Assay used: immunoSEQ multiplex PCR; TCRdb lists only in-frame clones, some missing. This table holds 150,000 to 200,000 clones, over 60% found once. The sample belongs to a study of cytomegalovirus exposure and HLA in healthy donors. This TCR was sampled from a woman in her 40s in good health and CMV-seronegative. Sequenced sample: PBMCs. V is TRBV19 and J is TRBJ2-1, with TRBD2 matching over 7 bases. This chain's CDR3 is CASSSGTTNNEQFF. As DNA, the CDR3 is TGTGCCAGTAGTTCCGGGACTACTAACAATGAGCAGTTCTTC.